This is a list of T cell receptor beta chains from one sample in a study of cytomegalovirus exposure and HLA in healthy donors. Produced via immunoSEQ multiplex PCR; TCRdb's table is partial and in-frame only. The profile shows roughly 110,000 clones, around 84% of them singletons. Sequencing used PBMCs. Every receptor here comes from a man aged 30 to 45 in good health and CMV-seropositive. Both conserved end residues are part of each CDR3. D genes are given only for firm matches. A clone size is listed for some rows: how often the clone was seen (once, few, many), or a class if it is expanded.

j_gene | v_gene | abundance | d_gene | CDR3aa | CDR3nt
TRBJ2-7 | TRBV28 | - | TRBD1 | CASSCGDRDYSYEQYF | TGTGCCAGCAGTTGCGGGGACAGGGATTACTCCTACGAGCAGTACTTC
TRBJ2-3 | TRBV9 | - | TRBD1 | CASSAGTVSLTDTQYF | TGTGCCAGCAGCGCAGGGACAGTTTCCCTCACAGATACGCAGTATTTT
TRBJ1-2 | TRBV19 | - | TRBD1 | CASSTYRDRMLYTF | TGTGCCAGTAGTACTTACCGGGACAGGATGTTGTACACCTTC
TRBJ2-7 | TRBV9 | - | TRBD1 | CASSDQGTGAYEQYF | TGTGCCAGCAGCGATCAGGGGACAGGGGCATACGAGCAGTACTTC
TRBJ1-6 | TRBV2 | - | - | CASLIEGDSPLHF | TGTGCCAGCTTAATTGAGGGGGATTCACCCCTCCACTTT
TRBJ1-1 | TRBV5-5 | - | - | CASSETPDTEAFF | TGTGCCAGCAGCGAGACACCAGACACTGAAGCTTTCTTT
TRBJ2-4 | TRBV5-1 | - | TRBD1 | CASSLVVGTGGDKNIQYF | TGCGCCAGCAGCTTGGTGGTTGGGACAGGGGGGGACAAAAACATTCAGTACTTC
TRBJ2-3 | TRBV19 | - | TRBD1 | CASRATGDDTQYF | TGTGCCAGTAGGGCCACAGGGGATGATACGCAGTATTTT
TRBJ2-3 | TRBV5-6 | - | TRBD2 | CASSLAGGMADTQYF | TGTGCCAGCAGCTTAGCGGGGGGCATGGCAGATACGCAGTATTTT
TRBJ1-1 | TRBV7-2 | few | TRBD1 | CASSPRRGTGAEAFF | TGTGCCAGCAGCCCACGCCGAGGGACAGGCGCTGAAGCTTTCTTT
TRBJ2-5 | TRBV27 | - | TRBD2 | CASNPLAGLAGGETQYF | TGTGCCAGCAACCCTCTCGCCGGGCTAGCGGGGGGAGAGACCCAGTACTTC
TRBJ2-5 | TRBV5-4 | - | TRBD2 | CASSSKTSGSQETQYF | TGTGCCAGCAGCTCGAAGACTAGCGGATCCCAAGAGACCCAGTACTTC
TRBJ1-6 | TRBV10-3 | - | TRBD1 | CAISPGTGSYNSPLHF | TGTGCCATCAGTCCCGGGACAGGTTCCTATAATTCACCCCTCCACTTT
TRBJ2-2 | TRBV5-1 | - | - | CASSPQMTGELFF | TGCGCCAGCAGCCCCCAAATGACCGGGGAGCTGTTTTTT
TRBJ1-1 | TRBV29-1 | - | TRBD1 | CSVERSGQGADTEAFF | TGCAGCGTTGAACGGTCGGGACAGGGGGCAGACACTGAAGCTTTCTTT
TRBJ2-7 | TRBV6-5 | - | - | CASSVSQGSSYEQYF | TGTGCCAGCAGTGTTTCCCAGGGGAGCTCCTACGAGCAGTACTTC
TRBJ2-5 | TRBV7-9 | - | - | CASSSGSQETQYF | TGTGCCAGCAGCTCCGGGTCCCAAGAGACCCAGTACTTC
TRBJ2-1 | TRBV7-9 | once | TRBD2 | CASSLVTGGTSGSNEQFF | TGTGCCAGCAGCTTAGTTACGGGAGGGACTAGCGGGAGCAATGAGCAGTTCTTC
TRBJ1-5 | TRBV7-8 | - | - | CASSFRDQPQHF | TGTGCCAGCAGCTTTAGAGATCAGCCCCAGCATTTT
TRBJ1-4 | TRBV27 | - | - | CASSLATRGEKLFF | TGTGCCAGCAGCCTTGCAACCCGGGGTGAAAAACTGTTTTTT
TRBJ1-5 | TRBV25-1 | - | - | CASSVAGASNQPQHF | TGTGCCAGCAGTGTAGCAGGGGCCAGCAATCAGCCCCAGCATTTT
TRBJ1-2 | TRBV4-1 | - | TRBD1 | CASSQVRQGVLLNYGYTF | TGCGCCAGCAGCCAAGTTCGACAGGGGGTCCTCCTTAACTATGGCTACACCTTC
TRBJ1-5 | TRBV19 | - | - | CASKSQGASNQPQHF | TGTGCCAGTAAATCACAAGGGGCTAGCAATCAGCCCCAGCATTTT
TRBJ1-3 | TRBV11-2 | - | - | CASSVTGLGNTIYF | TGTGCCAGCAGCGTAACAGGATTAGGAAACACCATATATTTT
TRBJ1-1 | TRBV19 | - | TRBD1 | CASSITRGQGGGEAFF | TGTGCCAGTAGTATTACGAGGGGGCAGGGCGGAGGTGAAGCTTTCTTT
TRBJ2-3 | TRBV5-1 | - | - | CASKTEPSTDTQYF | TGCGCCAGCAAGACGGAGCCTAGCACAGATACGCAGTATTTT
TRBJ1-4 | TRBV5-6 | - | - | CASSFIANEKLFF | TGTGCCAGCAGCTTTATCGCTAATGAAAAACTGTTTTTT
TRBJ2-3 | TRBV30 | - | - | CAWSVSGGQSDTQYF | TGTGCCTGGAGTGTTTCAGGTGGTCAGTCAGATACGCAGTATTTT
TRBJ1-1 | TRBV7-9 | - | - | CSSSRTVEAFF | TGTTCCAGCAGCCGGACAGTTGAAGCTTTCTTT
TRBJ2-5 | TRBV11-2 | - | TRBD1 | CASSYRGPAETQYF | TGTGCCAGCAGCTACAGGGGGCCCGCGGAGACCCAGTACTTC
TRBJ2-5 | TRBV21-1 | - | - | CASSKGRGSRDSDQETQYF | TGTGCCAGCAGCAAAGGAAGGGGGTCCAGGGACAGCGATCAAGAGACCCAGTACTTC
TRBJ1-2 | TRBV2 | - | - | CASTIGDYGYTF | TGTGCCAGCACGATTGGAGACTATGGCTACACCTTC
TRBJ2-5 | TRBV4-1 | - | - | CASSQDPTLTQETQYF | TGCGCCAGCAGCCAAGACCCCACACTAACACAAGAGACCCAGTACTTC
TRBJ1-1 | TRBV27 | once | - | CASSLAGGFEAFF | TGTGCCAGCAGTTTAGCTGGGGGCTTTGAAGCTTTCTTT
TRBJ1-1 | TRBV5-4 | - | - | CASSLDGQGEAFF | TGTGCCAGCAGCTTGGATGGCCAGGGGGAAGCTTTCTTT
TRBJ1-2 | TRBV6-5 | - | - | CASSYSRGTNYGYTF | TGTGCCAGCAGTTACTCTCGGGGAACCAACTATGGCTACACCTTC
TRBJ1-1 | TRBV5-1 | - | TRBD1 | CASSPDRGIEAFF | TGCGCCAGCAGCCCCGACAGGGGGATTGAAGCTTTCTTT
TRBJ1-3 | TRBV5-1 | - | - | CASSFGGNGNTIYF | TGCGCCAGCAGCTTCGGCGGGAATGGAAACACCATATATTTT
TRBJ2-3 | TRBV5-4 | - | TRBD2 | CASSLGLAGGPGDTQYF | TGTGCCAGCAGCCTCGGACTAGCGGGAGGGCCGGGAGATACGCAGTATTTT
TRBJ1-2 | TRBV28 | - | - | CASSLDLNYGYTF | TGTGCCAGCAGCCTAGACCTTAACTATGGCTACACCTTC
TRBJ1-4 | TRBV19 | - | TRBD1 | CASIGGTANEKLFF | TGTGCCAGTATTGGGGGGACAGCTAATGAAAAACTGTTTTTT
TRBJ1-5 | TRBV6-1 | - | - | CASSDARVQPQHF | TGTGCCAGCAGTGACGCCCGAGTTCAGCCCCAGCATTTT
TRBJ2-4 | TRBV5-1 | - | TRBD1 | CASSRQGEGAKNIQYF | TGCGCCAGCAGCAGACAGGGGGAAGGGGCCAAAAACATTCAGTACTTC
TRBJ2-3 | TRBV7-9 | few | TRBD2 | CASSLGGGFPRTDTQYF | TGTGCCAGCAGCTTGGGCGGGGGGTTCCCTCGCACAGATACGCAGTATTTT
TRBJ1-1 | TRBV5-1 | - | - | CASSLFGLNTEAFF | TGCGCCAGCAGCCTCTTTGGACTCAACACTGAAGCTTTCTTT
TRBJ2-1 | TRBV6-5 | - | TRBD2 | CASIKLAGGNEQFF | TGTGCCAGCATAAAACTAGCGGGAGGCAATGAGCAGTTCTTC
TRBJ2-7 | TRBV10-3 | - | TRBD2 | CAISGGLAGIQYEQYF | TGTGCCATCAGTGGGGGACTAGCGGGCATACAATACGAGCAGTACTTC
TRBJ1-1 | TRBV7-8 | - | - | CASSSHQEQGTEAFF | TGTGCCAGCAGCTCCCACCAGGAACAGGGAACTGAAGCTTTCTTT
TRBJ2-2 | TRBV19 | few | - | CASSDGGQAGELFF | TGTGCCAGTAGCGACGGGGGGCAGGCCGGGGAGCTGTTTTTT
TRBJ2-1 | TRBV5-4 | once | TRBD2 | CASSQSGGPYNEQFF | TGTGCCAGCAGCCAAAGCGGGGGGCCCTACAATGAGCAGTTCTTC
TRBJ1-4 | TRBV6-5 | - | TRBD1 | CASRSIGTGDEKLFF | TGTGCCAGCAGATCTATCGGGACAGGGGATGAAAAACTGTTTTTT
TRBJ1-5 | TRBV7-2 | - | - | CASSLDSTLKPQHF | TGTGCCAGCAGCTTAGACTCCACCCTGAAGCCCCAGCATTTT
TRBJ1-4 | TRBV9 | - | - | CASSVEKGRGEKLFF | TGTGCCAGCAGCGTAGAAAAGGGTAGGGGTGAAAAACTGTTTTTT
TRBJ1-1 | TRBV6-1 | - | - | CASSEAPWRGKNTEAFF | TGTGCCAGCAGTGAAGCCCCATGGCGGGGGAAGAACACTGAAGCTTTCTTT
TRBJ2-5 | TRBV7-3 | - | - | CASSVAREETQYF | TGTGCCAGCAGCGTCGCGAGGGAAGAGACCCAGTACTTC
TRBJ2-3 | TRBV4-1 | - | TRBD1 | CASSPRDRGLDTQYF | TGCGCCAGCAGCCCCCGGGACAGGGGCCTTGATACGCAGTATTTT
TRBJ1-5 | TRBV7-9 | - | - | CASSLGSYNQPQHF | TGTGCCAGCAGCTTAGGCAGTTACAATCAGCCCCAGCATTTT
TRBJ2-7 | TRBV2 | - | TRBD1 | CASVETGGVYEQYF | TGTGCCAGTGTGGAGACAGGGGGTGTTTACGAGCAGTACTTC
TRBJ1-1 | TRBV6-5 | - | - | CASSPGDYTEAFF | TGTGCCAGCAGTCCAGGGGATTACACTGAAGCTTTCTTT